Listed below are T cell receptor beta chains from one sample, sequenced in a study of identical twins. A single record per CDR3 protein comes from TCRdb applying MiXCR to the 5' RACE reads. The data show some 590,000 distinct CDR3 sequences, more than 9% seen once. A further study also used this sample, focusing on yellow fever vaccine responses in identical twins.

Material: PBMCs. Receptor source: a woman between 18 and 29 years old in good health. Both conserved end residues are part of each CDR3. D genes are given only for firm matches. Size tells how often a clone was seen (once, few, many) or the class of an expanded clone, and some rows leave it out.

CDR3 protein | CDR3 DNA | V gene | D gene | clone size | J gene
CASSAGNDGNTIYF | TGTGCCAGCAGTGCCGGGAACGACGGAAACACCATATATTTT | TRBV6-1 | . | many | TRBJ1-3
CASSLSATGGNEQFF | TGTGCCAGCAGCTTGTCGGCGACAGGGGGCAATGAGCAGTTCTTC | TRBV5-4 | TRBD1 | few | TRBJ2-1
CASSLWVSIETEDSGANVLTF | TGTGCCAGCAGCTTGTGGGTATCGATTGAGACCGAGGATTCTGGGGCCAACGTCCTGACTTTC | TRBV11-2 | . | few | TRBJ2-6
CAISEGDSDDEQFF | TGTGCCATCAGTGAGGGGGACAGTGATGATGAGCAGTTCTTC | TRBV10-3 | TRBD1 | few | TRBJ2-1
CASSYRLAGGPESSYNEQFF | TGTGCCAGCAGCTACCGACTAGCGGGAGGGCCAGAGAGCTCCTACAATGAGCAGTTCTTC | TRBV7-6 | TRBD2 | many | TRBJ2-1
CSATQGQGRQTQYF | TGCAGTGCAACCCAGGGACAGGGGAGACAGACCCAGTACTTC | TRBV20-1 | TRBD1 | few | TRBJ2-5
CAWSVLRGEITGELFF | TGTGCCTGGAGTGTATTAAGGGGAGAAATCACCGGGGAGCTGTTTTTT | TRBV30 | . | few | TRBJ2-2
CASSYSMGNQPQHF | TGTGCCAGCAGTTACTCAATGGGCAATCAGCCCCAGCATTTT | TRBV6-2/TRBV6-3 | . | . | TRBJ1-5
CAWSVPLPGGGTDTQYF | TGTGCCTGGAGTGTACCCCTCCCAGGGGGGGGCACAGATACGCAGTATTTT | TRBV30 | . | few | TRBJ2-3
CASSLADSTDTQYF | TGTGCCAGCAGCTTGGCTGATAGCACAGATACGCAGTATTTT | TRBV7-9 | . | many | TRBJ2-3
CASIYKIAVESYEQYF | TGTGCCAGCATTTACAAAATCGCGGTTGAATCCTACGAGCAGTACTTC | TRBV5-5 | . | many | TRBJ2-7
CASSLALGNEQYF | TGTGCCAGCAGCTTAGCGCTGGGCAACGAGCAGTACTTC | TRBV7-9 | . | . | TRBJ2-7
CSARGHGTNYGYTF | TGCAGTGCGCGCGGGCACGGCACTAACTATGGCTACACCTTC | TRBV20-1 | . | few | TRBJ1-2
CASSSPWDRGGSYNEQFF | TGTGCCAGTAGTTCGCCCTGGGACAGGGGAGGATCTTACAATGAGCAGTTCTTC | TRBV19 | TRBD1 | . | TRBJ2-1
CASSLRGWDTEAFF | TGTGCCAGCAGCTTAAGAGGGTGGGACACTGAAGCTTTCTTT | TRBV7-6 | . | . | TRBJ1-1
CASSLAPTGFNEQFF | TGTGCCAGCAGCTTGGCCCCGACAGGATTCAATGAGCAGTTCTTC | TRBV7-9 | . | many | TRBJ2-1
CSVALLADSSEQYF | TGCAGCGTTGCCCTACTAGCGGACTCCAGCGAGCAGTACTTC | TRBV29-1 | TRBD2 | many | TRBJ2-7
CAISGSGTGTPSSYNSPLHF | TGTGCCATCAGTGGCTCCGGGACAGGCACCCCTAGCTCCTATAATTCACCCCTCCACTTT | TRBV10-3 | TRBD1 | many | TRBJ1-6
CASREWTGGGEKLFF | TGTGCCAGCAGGGAATGGACAGGGGGCGGTGAAAAACTGTTTTTT | TRBV27 | TRBD1 | . | TRBJ1-4
CATSDSIPGRRETQYF | TGTGCCACCAGTGACTCGATCCCCGGGAGGAGGGAGACCCAGTACTTC | TRBV24-1 | TRBD2 | . | TRBJ2-5
CASSLGTSGRRSNEQFF | TGTGCCAGCAGTCTCGGGACTAGCGGGAGACGGAGCAATGAGCAGTTCTTC | TRBV28 | TRBD2 | few | TRBJ2-1
CAWSSGQGGYEQYF | TGTGCCTGGAGTTCGGGACAGGGGGGGTACGAGCAGTACTTC | TRBV30 | TRBD1 | few | TRBJ2-7
CASSLGGAGDEQFF | TGTGCCAGCAGCTTAGGGGGCGCAGGCGATGAGCAGTTCTTC | TRBV7-9 | . | many | TRBJ2-1
CASGTGVSGLAKNIQYF | TGTGCCAGCGGTACCGGGGTGTCAGGGCTAGCCAAAAACATTCAGTACTTC | TRBV28 | . | . | TRBJ2-4
CSGHRGSYNEQFF | TGCAGTGGACACAGGGGTTCCTACAATGAGCAGTTCTTC | TRBV20-1 | TRBD1 | few | TRBJ2-1
CASSFLGGGEQYF | TGTGCCAGCAGTTTCCTGGGGGGCGGGGAGCAGTACTTC | TRBV12-3/TRBV12-4 | . | many | TRBJ2-7
CASSYGGKYEQYF | TGTGCCAGCAGTTATGGCGGGAAATACGAGCAGTACTTC | TRBV6-2/TRBV6-3 | . | many | TRBJ2-7
CSAPQSGRAVRINEQFF | TGCAGTGCTCCCCAAAGCGGGAGGGCCGTGCGGATAAATGAGCAGTTCTTC | TRBV20-1 | TRBD2 | . | TRBJ2-1
CASSQGVALEDTQYF | TGTGCCAGCAGCCAGGGGGTAGCTCTAGAGGATACGCAGTATTTT | TRBV7-6 | TRBD1 | many | TRBJ2-3
CASRAGGVEQETQYF | TGTGCCAGCAGGGCCGGGGGTGTCGAACAAGAGACCCAGTACTTC | TRBV28 | . | . | TRBJ2-5
CAISGWGYNEQFF | TGTGCCATCAGTGGGTGGGGGTACAATGAGCAGTTCTTC | TRBV10-3 | . | many | TRBJ2-1
CSASLLAGGSDTQYF | TGCAGTGCTAGTCTTCTAGCGGGGGGGTCAGATACGCAGTATTTT | TRBV20-1 | TRBD2 | . | TRBJ2-3
CASSQQTGDGYTF | TGCGCCAGCAGCCAGCAGACAGGGGATGGCTACACCTTC | TRBV4-3 | TRBD1 | few | TRBJ1-2
CASSLGGGYTDTQYF | TGTGCCAGCAGTTTAGGGGGAGGGTACACAGATACGCAGTATTTT | TRBV12-3/TRBV12-4 | TRBD2 | few | TRBJ2-3
CASSSTERCVF | TGTGCCAGCAGTTCTACCGAACGCTGTGTTTTT | TRBV2 | . | few | TRBJ2-3
CASSETPTGGYNEQFF | TGTGCCAGCAGTGAGACACCAACGGGGGGCTACAATGAGCAGTTCTTC | TRBV6-1 | TRBD2 | . | TRBJ2-1
CASSLSDNTEAFF | TGCGCCAGCAGCTTGTCAGATAACACTGAAGCTTTCTTT | TRBV5-1 | . | . | TRBJ1-1
CSVALGGYEQYF | TGCAGCGTTGCTCTGGGGGGCTACGAGCAGTACTTC | TRBV29-1 | . | . | TRBJ2-7
CASSYSRVGSYGANVLTF | TGTGCCAGCAGTTATTCCCGAGTGGGGAGTTACGGGGCCAACGTCCTGACTTTC | TRBV6-5 | . | many | TRBJ2-6
CATSIDGSYEQYF | TGTGCCACCAGCATTGACGGGTCCTACGAGCAGTACTTC | TRBV15 | . | few | TRBJ2-7
CASSQGHLSTDTQYF | TGTGCCAGCAGCCAAGGACATCTAAGCACAGATACGCAGTATTTT | TRBV11-2 | . | few | TRBJ2-3
CASSSRPGSLRETQYF | TGTGCCAGCAGTTCCCGACCGGGGTCGCTACGCGAGACCCAGTACTTC | TRBV27 | . | few | TRBJ2-5
CASSYGQLSEQYF | TGTGCCAGCAGTTACGGACAGCTCTCTGAGCAGTACTTC | TRBV27 | . | few | TRBJ2-7
CASSFVSGWDMGEQYF | TGCGCCAGCAGCTTTGTGTCCGGGTGGGACATGGGCGAGCAGTACTTC | TRBV5-1 | . | few | TRBJ2-7
CASSPTGERPLHF | TGTGCCAGCTCGCCCACAGGGGAGAGGCCCCTCCACTTT | TRBV18 | TRBD1 | few | TRBJ1-6
CASSTRTGGSFSQPQHF | TGTGCCAGTAGTACCCGGACAGGGGGCTCCTTTAGTCAGCCCCAGCATTTT | TRBV19 | TRBD1 | . | TRBJ1-5
CSVASGISYNEQFF | TGCAGCGTCGCTAGCGGGATCTCCTACAATGAGCAGTTCTTC | TRBV29-1 | TRBD2 | . | TRBJ2-1
CASSTHGTVPYEQYF | TGTGCCAGCAGCACACACGGGACAGTTCCCTACGAGCAGTACTTC | TRBV7-3 | TRBD1 | few | TRBJ2-7
CASSIDGGYTF | TGTGCCAGCAGCATAGATGGGGGATACACCTTC | TRBV6-6 | . | many | TRBJ1-2
CASMDRGNAFF | TGTGCCAGCATGGACAGGGGGAATGCATTCTTC | TRBV25-1 | TRBD1 | many | TRBJ2-1
CASSVVGSYNEQFF | TGTGCCAGCAGCGTAGTAGGATCCTACAATGAGCAGTTCTTC | TRBV9 | . | many | TRBJ2-1
CASSLGLSLYEQYF | TGTGCCAGCAGTTTAGGACTATCCCTCTACGAGCAGTACTTC | TRBV12-3/TRBV12-4 | . | few | TRBJ2-7
CASSYSKGSGRDNEQFF | TGTGCCAGCAGTTACTCGAAGGGTAGCGGGAGGGACAATGAGCAGTTCTTC | TRBV6-2/TRBV6-3 | TRBD2 | . | TRBJ2-1
CASSSDRPKTYEQYF | TGTGCCAGCAGCTCAGACAGGCCCAAAACTTACGAGCAGTACTTC | TRBV7-9 | . | . | TRBJ2-7
CSVESQGHEQFF | TGCAGCGTTGAGTCCCAGGGGCATGAGCAGTTCTTC | TRBV29-1 | . | . | TRBJ2-1
CSGGPVIGGTDTQYF | TGCAGCGGGGGGCCGGTAATAGGAGGAACAGATACGCAGTATTTT | TRBV29-1 | . | many | TRBJ2-3
CASSGYRGSTEAFF | TGCGCCAGCAGCGGATACAGGGGGAGCACTGAAGCTTTCTTT | TRBV5-1 | TRBD1 | many | TRBJ1-1